The clone carrying this T cell receptor beta chain was seen many times. Its antigen remains unknown. This sample was taken from a study of T cell repertoires in cytomegalovirus infection. Study-level information: An indication of both CMV infection and matching HLA type came from public TCR beta signatures.

The germline gives CDR1 MNHEY, CDR2 SVGAGI. Losses at the gene ends were 5 bases for V and 3 bases for J; bases not matched to a gene: 12. This CDR3 has 18 residues. Study-level results: Summed public TCR beta family frequency identified CMV carriers bearing the relevant HLA. Ex vivo responses were dominated by HLA-C-restricted CMV-specific TCR beta clonotypes.

MiXCR, applied by TCRdb to the reads, yields one record per CDR3 protein. The sample consists of nearly 450,000 distinct CDR3 sequences, approximately 31% of them appearing once. The receptor comes from a human donor in good health (CMV status not recorded). Some clones in this sample may be carry-over from other donors' samples. The chain combines TRBV6-5 with TRBJ2-6; TRBD1 matches 8 bases. Sequencing was done on a sample of PBMCs. The CDR3 sequence is CASSARTGTVYGANVLTF. DNA for the CDR3: TGTGCCAGCAGTGCCCGGACAGGGACGGTTTATGGGGCCAACGTCCTGACTTTC.